What follows are 20 T cell receptor beta chains derived from one specimen sequenced in a study of sequential checkpoint blockade in melanoma. Here immunoSEQ multiplex PCR was the method, and the copy in TCRdb shows in-frame clones only, minus some. The sample lists over 25,000 clones, 70% to 80% occurring once. Specified treatment: randomized to nivolumab then ipilimumab (arm A) or the reverse (arm B). The sample was CD8+ T cells sorted from blood (inferred from file names), taken from a patient given nivolumab and ipilimumab in sequence. The receptors derive from a human donor with melanoma.

V usage is TRBV6-5 and J usage is TRBJ1-6, with D possibly being TRBD1 (5 bases). Between the trimmed V and J ends, which lost 6 bases and 0 bases, there was a span of 9 bases. Germline V CDR1 and CDR2: MNHEY, SVGAGI. There are 15 residues in the CDR3. CDR3 sequence (DNA): TGTGCCAGCAGAAGGGGATCCTCCTATAATTCACCCCTCCACTTT. Protein product: CASRRGSSYNSPLHF.

Here the CDR3 reads CASSSGRYEQYF. The CDR3 coding sequence is TGCGCCAGCAGCTCCGGTCGCTACGAGCAGTACTTC. The V call is TRBV5-1, the J call TRBJ2-7; D is unclear. The CDR3 sequence is 12 residues long. CDR1 SGHRS and CDR2 YFSETQ come from the germline V gene. V was clipped by 3 bases and J by 3 bases, with 7 bases between them.

V and J are TRBV2 and TRBJ2-7, with 7 bases aligning to TRBD1. The CDR3 covers 13 residues. Germline lookup yields CDR1 SNHLY and CDR2 FYNNEI. J was trimmed by 4 bases and V by 5 bases; bases with no gene match: 5. CDR3 protein: CASSYSTGYEQYF. The DNA of the CDR3 is TGTGCCAGCAGTTACTCGACAGGGTACGAGCAGTACTTC.

V usage is TRBV7-2 and J usage is TRBJ1-1; TRBD1 is a possible D gene (5 bases). V lost 1 base and J lost 3, with 12 bases in between. Per germline, CDR1 SGHTA and CDR2 FQGNSA. The length of the CDR3 is 15 residues. DNA of the CDR3: TGTGCCAGCAGCTTAGGGCCCGGGGGAGACACTGAAGCTTTCTTT. Translated, it gives CASSLGPGGDTEAFF.

This sequence joins TRBV25-1 and TRBJ2-7, with 7 bases matching TRBD2. The CDR3 length is 11 residues. V shed 5 bases, J shed 5 bases, and the junction held 0 bases outside the gene matches. Germline assignment: CDR1 MGHDK and CDR2 SYGVNS. CDR3 nucleotides: TGTGCCAGCAGTACTAGCGACGAGCAGTACTTC. This translates into CASSTSDEQYF.

This clone was counted between two and nine times. The chain couples TRBV5-4 to TRBJ1-2; 7 bases map to TRBD1. V trimming: 3 bases; J trimming: 6 bases; junction bases outside the gene matches: 11. The CDR3 is 15 residues long. Germline CDR1 reads SGHNT; CDR2 reads YYREEE (reference sequence). The chain's CDR3 is CASSYARGLLDGYTF. In nucleotides, the CDR3 is TGTGCCAGCAGCTATGCCAGGGGGTTATTGGATGGCTACACCTTC.

V gene TRBV5-6 combines with J gene TRBJ2-5; TRBD1 might be the D (6 bases). The V end lost 3 bases, the J end lost 0 bases, and 9 bases lay between the germline ends. The germline CDR1 and CDR2 sequences are SGHDT and YYEEEE. This CDR3 has 14 amino acids. The CDR3 DNA reads as TGTGCCAGCAGCTGGACAGAGTACCAAGAGACCCAGTACTTC. Its translation: CASSWTEYQETQYF.

This clone was counted a single time. The rearrangement links TRBV11-2 to TRBJ1-4, with 7 bases identical to TRBD1. V lost 3 bases, J lost 4 bases, and 8 bases stayed unmatched. The germline gives CDR1 SGHAT, CDR2 FQNNGV. The CDR3 sequence is 16 residues long. CDR3: CASSLSAGGNNEKLFF. CDR3 sequence (DNA): TGTGCCAGCAGCTTGTCGGCAGGGGGAAATAATGAAAAACTGTTTTTT.

This clone turned up a few times. The V call is TRBV19, the J call TRBJ1-5; D not certain. Trimming took off 4 bases at V and 2 bases at J, with 18 bases between the two ends. The germline CDR1 and CDR2 sequences are LNHDA and SQIVND (reference sequence). CDR3 length equals 17 residues. CDR3 region: CASSTPFGPSGNQPQHF. CDR3 nucleotides: TGTGCCAGTAGTACCCCCTTCGGTCCTAGCGGCAATCAGCCCCAGCATTTT.

V gene TRBV19 combines with J gene TRBJ2-1; D not resolved. Per germline, CDR1 LNHDA and CDR2 SQIVND (reference sequence). This CDR3 contains 13 residues. The V gene lost 3 bases and the J gene lost 4 bases, with 7 bases spanning the gap. CDR3 region: CASSIHSYNEQFF. CDR3 DNA: TGTGCCAGTAGTATTCACAGTTACAATGAGCAGTTCTTC.

The V call is TRBV7-9, the J call TRBJ2-7; the D is unclear. The V end lost 4 bases, the J end lost 0 bases, and 10 bases lay between the germline ends. Germline V CDR1 and CDR2: SEHNR, FQNEAQ (reference sequence). The CDR3 extends over 14 amino acids. CDR3 protein: CASSSSFSSYEQYF. CDR3 in DNA: TGTGCCAGCAGCTCCTCCTTCAGCTCCTACGAGCAGTACTTC.

CDR3 coding DNA: TGTGCCAGCAGCGGGACCGGGACAGGGGCGGGGGAGCTGTTTTTT. The encoded protein is CASSGTGTGAGELFF. The rearrangement uses TRBV9 and TRBJ2-2; 10 nucleotides agree with TRBD1. Trimming cost V 3 bases and J 8 bases; bases outside gene matches: 7. CDR1 is SGDLS, CDR2 YYNGEE, per germline. This CDR3 spans 15 amino acids.

The gene calls are TRBV7-9 and TRBJ2-1; tentative D call: TRBD1 (5 bases). The germline CDR1 and CDR2 sequences are SEHNR and FQNEAQ (reference sequence). V was clipped by 5 bases and J by 9 bases, with 14 bases between them. This CDR3 is built from 13 residues. CDR3 DNA: TGTGCCAGCAGCGACAATCAGGGTGGTGAGCAGTTCTTC. Residues: CASSDNQGGEQFF.

The chain links TRBV5-1 to TRBJ1-1; 10 bases are shared with TRBD1. The germline CDR1 and CDR2 sequences are SGHRS and YFSETQ. The length of the CDR3 is 15 residues. Unmatched junction bases numbered 6, after V lost 0 bases and J lost 7 bases. The CDR3 reads CASSLEGQGINEAFF. CDR3 sequence (DNA): TGCGCCAGCAGCTTGGAGGGACAGGGGATCAATGAAGCTTTCTTT. Full variable domain (rest looked up from reference TRBV5-1 and TRBJ1-1): KAGVTQTPRYLIKTRGQQVTLSCSPISGHRSVSWYQQTPGQGLQFLFEYFSETQRNKGNFPGRFSGRQFSNSRSEMNVSTLELGDSALYLCASSLEGQGINEAFFGQGTRLTVV.

A remark on this clone: Germline and junction disagree at one end, which may indicate a read error. The chain has TRBV6-6 and TRBJ2-7; the match to TRBD2 covers 9 bases. The CDR3 is 13 amino acids. Germline assignment: CDR1 MNHNY and CDR2 SVGAGI (reference sequence). The CDR3 is CAGSGGLVYEQYF. In nucleotides, the CDR3 is TGTGCCGGCAGCGGGGGGTTGGTGTACGAGCAGTACTTC.

The chain is built from TRBV28 and TRBJ2-7, with D hard to call. The CDR3 length is 11 residues. The ends were cut back, 6 bases at V and 5 bases at J, with 8 bases in the middle. Looked up from germline, CDR1 is MDHEN and CDR2 is SYDVKM. CDR3: CASSQVDEQYF. CDR3 bases: TGTGCCAGCAGCCAGGTCGACGAGCAGTACTTC.

The genes are TRBV6-5 and TRBJ2-3; D uncertain. Germline V lookup: CDR1 MNHEY, CDR2 SVGAGI. Between the trimmed V and J ends, which lost 2 bases and 3 bases, there was a span of 6 bases. The CDR3 has 13 amino acids. The CDR3 nucleotides read TGTGCCAGCAGTTACCGTATAACAGATACGCAGTATTTT. Amino acids: CASSYRITDTQYF.

CDR3 DNA: TGCGCCAGCAGCCAAGTGACAGGGGGTTCATTCTACGAGCAGTACTTC. This codes for CASSQVTGGSFYEQYF. The V gene is TRBV4-1, the J gene TRBJ2-7, with TRBD1 identical over 9 bases. The V gene end was trimmed by 1 base and the J gene end by 3 bases; junction bases not matched to a gene: 7. CDR1 and CDR2 from the germline V gene are MGHRA and YSYEKL. The length of the CDR3 is 16 residues.

CDR3 sequence reads: CASSLGGSYGYTF. As DNA, the CDR3 is TGCGCCAGCAGCTTGGGCGGCAGCTATGGCTACACCTTC. The rearrangement links TRBV5-1 to TRBJ1-2; no definite D call. CDR1 is SGHRS and CDR2 is YFSETQ in the germline V gene. This CDR3 region has 13 residues. V shed 0 bases and J shed 4 bases, with 7 bases lying between them.

The chain recombines TRBV5-4 with TRBJ2-1, with 9 bases matching TRBD2. There are 15 residues in the CDR3. After removal of 7 bases from V and 6 bases from J, the junction contained 11 bases not matched to a gene. Germline V gene lookup returns CDR1 SGHNT and CDR2 YYREEE (reference sequence). For the CDR3, the DNA is TGTGCCAGCTTTCGAGGGAGCGGGGGGACCAATGAGCAGTTCTTC. Translating gives CASFRGSGGTNEQFF.